This T cell receptor beta chain was sequenced during a study of T-cell reconstitution after alpha-beta-depleted transplantation in children. Preparation of the TCRbeta library used unique molecular identifiers. TCRdb analysed the PCR reads with MiXCR anew, one entry per CDR3 protein. The sample consists of roughly 220,000 distinct CDR3 sequences, 9.7% of them appearing once. This clonotype was counted at least ten times. The CDR3 is made up of 15 amino acids. The ends lost 2 bases at V and 2 bases at J; junction bases unmatched: 6. Per germline, CDR1 DFQATT and CDR2 SNEGSKA (reference sequence). The origin of this receptor is a human donor who donated a stem cell graft to a child with SCID. The genes are TRBV20-1 and TRBJ2-1; 7 bases line up with TRBD1. The material sequenced was PBMCs from the stem cell graft donor, taken from the stem cell graft. CDR3 residues: CSARPPGQAYNEQFF. CDR3 nucleotides: TGCAGTGCTAGACCCCCCGGACAGGCCTACAATGAGCAGTTCTTC.